This TCR beta chain was observed in a study of blood T cell repertoires in COVID-19 (dated by TCRdb to the early 2020s). With regard to the full study: Samples covering the acute and convalescent phases of COVID-19 were provided by collaborators in the United States, Italy and Spain. The prospective study material was composed of cDNA or gDNA derived from T cells, B-cell-depleted T cells, or PBMCs. Deeply sampled blood TCRbeta repertoires from subjects exposed to, actively infected with, or recovered from COVID-19 were included in the dataset. The repertoires were made available in a free public database intended to serve as a resource for research on the immune response to SARS-CoV-2. The samples were drawn from the first 160 participants of the ongoing ImmuneRACE study and from some 1,300 subjects provided by 6 global collaborators. A de-identified subject ID, COVID-19 status, age in years and sex were almost always included in the sample metadata. Where HLA class I and class II types were available, the types were taken from metadata supplied by the sample provider, not from assay-based typing. Results the study describes overall, beyond this receptor: Clinical and demographic metadata were provided uncurated, with the amount varying by source and participant.

Participants in the prospective study were enrolled through a virtual design, were aged 18 to 89 years, and lived in about 25 United States geographic areas. To assign participants to cohorts, the prospective study relied on clinical history that participants themselves reported in a screening survey and a study questionnaire. A participant counted as exposed if, within 2 weeks of entering the study, that participant had been in contact with someone who had a PCR-confirmed or clinician-diagnosed COVID-19 case. In the prospective study, whole blood, serum and a nasopharyngeal or oropharyngeal swab were collected from each participant by mobile phlebotomists. Over an approximately 2-month period, participants in the prospective study had the option of providing additional blood draws and questionnaires. Prospective study blood samples were shipped either frozen or at room temperature before DNA extraction.

The germline V gene encodes CDR1 MNHEY and CDR2 SVGAGI. For this chain, trimming is 6 bases at the V end and 1 base at the J end, and the number of junction bases without a gene match is 2. Spanning cysteine to phenylalanine, the CDR3 consists of 15 amino acids. Only CDR3 DNA remains: 45 bases, in frame from the first base. Details on this clone: The antigen it binds to is not known. Nothing much larger sits one base from this clone, and base qualities are not available.

The immunoSEQ Assay, a bias-controlled multiplex PCR, was used to amplify TCRbeta CDR3 regions from genomic DNA. The paper's processing steps were these. The number of nucleated cells in each sample was estimated from the amplification of reference gene primers within the assay. Sequence reads were collapsed and filtered to measure the absolute abundance of every unique TCRbeta CDR3 rearrangement. For each sample, productive Simpson clonality was calculated as the square root of Simpson's diversity index over productive rearrangements. TCRdb obtained this table from immuneACCESS and retained in-frame rearrangements with V and J assigned. These tables miss some clones; where compared with another copy, unresolved V genes account for less than half of the shortfall, and the remainder is unexplained. That table is the source of V, J and clone size, and D and trimming were worked out from the DNA. This sample has around 250,000 clones in its table, and approximately 88% of those were observed once. Approximately 3.4% of the sample is in the top ten clones.

The sequence derives from a woman between 35 and 50 years old who had been exposed to COVID-19. In this chain, TRBV6-5 is recombined with TRBJ1-5, with 11 bases aligning to TRBD1. The sequenced sample was PBMCs or T cells enriched from blood (not recorded which). This receptor carries the CDR3 CASRGDRGSNQPQHF. DNA sequence: TGTGCCAGCAGGGGGGACAGGGGGAGCAATCAGCCCCAGCATTTT.